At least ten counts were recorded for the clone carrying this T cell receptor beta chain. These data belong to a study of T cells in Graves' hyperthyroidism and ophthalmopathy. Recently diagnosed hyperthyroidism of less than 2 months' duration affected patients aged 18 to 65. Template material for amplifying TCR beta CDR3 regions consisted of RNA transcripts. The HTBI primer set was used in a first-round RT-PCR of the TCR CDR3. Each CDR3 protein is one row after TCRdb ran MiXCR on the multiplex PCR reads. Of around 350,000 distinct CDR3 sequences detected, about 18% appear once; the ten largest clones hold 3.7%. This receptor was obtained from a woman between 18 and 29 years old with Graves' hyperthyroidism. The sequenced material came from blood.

CDR3 DNA sequence: TGTGCCACCGGGACAGACAATTCACCCCTCCACTTT. Its protein is CATGTDNSPLHF. The chain uses TRBV2 and TRBJ1-6; TRBD1 matches at 7 bases. The trim removed 10 bases at V and 7 bases at J, leaving 4 bases unmatched. The CDR3 consists of 12 residues. The germline gives CDR1 SNHLY, CDR2 FYNNEI. The entire variable domain, with the rest obtained from reference TRBV2 and TRBJ1-6, is as follows: EPEVTQTPSHQVTQMGQEVILRCVPISNHLYFYWYRQILGQKVEFLVSFYNNEISEKSEIFDDQFSVERPDGSNFTLKIRSTKLEDSAMYFCATGTDNSPLHFGNGTRLTVT.